These T cell receptor beta chains were read from a single sample in a study of cytomegalovirus exposure and HLA in healthy donors. This table comes from immunoSEQ multiplex PCR, and its TCRdb copy is limited to in-frame clones, with some not included. This sample has 85,000 to 130,000 clones, with roughly 76% found just once. Material for sequencing was PBMCs. The origin of the receptors is a woman aged 45-65 years in good health and CMV-seropositive. CDR3s include the opening cysteine and the closing phenylalanine or tryptophan. A D gene is named only where the DNA matches it firmly. A row's size may be missing; if present it is once, few, many or a size class.

d_gene: .; j_gene: TRBJ2-1; v_gene: TRBV6-6; abundance: .; CDR3aa: CASSYGQKTYNEQFF; CDR3nt: TGTGCCAGCAGTTACGGACAGAAAACCTACAATGAGCAGTTCTTC
d_gene: .; j_gene: TRBJ2-1; v_gene: TRBV7-3; abundance: .; CDR3aa: CASSFFPGTNNEQFF; CDR3nt: TGTGCCAGCAGCTTTTTCCCCGGGACAAATAATGAGCAGTTCTTC
d_gene: .; j_gene: TRBJ1-1; v_gene: TRBV7-8; abundance: .; CDR3aa: CASSLVGRGSAEAFF; CDR3nt: TGCGCCAGCAGCTTAGTGGGGAGGGGATCCGCTGAAGCTTTCTTT
d_gene: .; j_gene: TRBJ1-6; v_gene: TRBV11-2; abundance: once; CDR3aa: CASSLARSSPLHF; CDR3nt: TGTGCCAGCAGCTTAGCGAGGAGTTCACCCCTCCACTTT
d_gene: TRBD1; j_gene: TRBJ1-2; v_gene: TRBV6-1; abundance: .; CDR3aa: CASSEAILGQGLGGYTF; CDR3nt: TGTGCCAGTAGTGAAGCGATCCTGGGACAGGGTTTGGGTGGCTACACCTTC
d_gene: .; j_gene: TRBJ1-6; v_gene: TRBV14; abundance: .; CDR3aa: CASSQTGWSSPLHF; CDR3nt: TGTGCCAGCAGCCAGACAGGCTGGAGTTCACCCCTCCACTTT
d_gene: .; j_gene: TRBJ2-5; v_gene: TRBV6-1; abundance: .; CDR3aa: CASSDLKEARGETQYF; CDR3nt: TGTGCCAGCAGTGACCTAAAGGAGGCCAGGGGAGAGACCCAGTACTTC
d_gene: TRBD1; j_gene: TRBJ2-1; v_gene: TRBV27; abundance: .; CDR3aa: CASRGQGPLSYNEQFF; CDR3nt: TGTGCCAGCAGGGGACAGGGACCTCTCTCCTACAATGAGCAGTTCTTC
d_gene: TRBD1; j_gene: TRBJ2-7; v_gene: TRBV2; abundance: .; CDR3aa: CASSSVQGSYEQYF; CDR3nt: TGTGCCAGCAGTTCCGTACAGGGGTCCTACGAGCAGTACTTC
d_gene: .; j_gene: TRBJ1-6; v_gene: TRBV5-4; abundance: few; CDR3aa: CASSLERVESPLHF; CDR3nt: TGTGCCAGCAGCTTGGAGAGGGTAGAATCACCCCTCCACTTT
d_gene: TRBD1; j_gene: TRBJ1-6; v_gene: TRBV7-2; abundance: .; CDR3aa: CASSFSGRTGWKSPLHF; CDR3nt: TGTGCCAGCAGCTTTTCGGGGAGGACAGGGTGGAAATCACCCCTCCACTTT
d_gene: .; j_gene: TRBJ2-7; v_gene: TRBV28; abundance: .; CDR3aa: CASSLNGLGQTSYEQYF; CDR3nt: TGTGCCAGCAGTTTAAACGGACTCGGCCAAACCTCCTACGAGCAGTACTTC
d_gene: TRBD1; j_gene: TRBJ1-5; v_gene: TRBV6-6; abundance: few; CDR3aa: CASSEQGKNQPQHF; CDR3nt: TGTGCCAGCAGCGAACAGGGGAAGAATCAGCCCCAGCATTTT
d_gene: .; j_gene: TRBJ2-2; v_gene: TRBV5-4; abundance: .; CDR3aa: CASSPGQDTGELFF; CDR3nt: TGTGCCAGCAGCCCGGGACAAGACACCGGGGAGCTGTTTTTT
d_gene: TRBD1; j_gene: TRBJ1-1; v_gene: TRBV2; abundance: .; CDR3aa: CASRGLTGGTEAFF; CDR3nt: TGTGCCAGCAGAGGACTGACAGGGGGCACTGAAGCTTTCTTT
d_gene: TRBD2; j_gene: TRBJ2-1; v_gene: TRBV28; abundance: many; CDR3aa: CASSFSGGERDNEQFF; CDR3nt: TGTGCCAGCAGTTTTAGCGGGGGGGAGAGGGACAATGAGCAGTTCTTC
d_gene: .; j_gene: TRBJ2-3; v_gene: TRBV11-2; abundance: .; CDR3aa: CASSVSRLADTQYF; CDR3nt: TGTGCCAGCAGCGTGAGCAGGCTGGCGGATACGCAGTATTTT
d_gene: .; j_gene: TRBJ1-5; v_gene: TRBV11-2; abundance: once; CDR3aa: CASSLGQGYNQPQHF; CDR3nt: TGTGCCAGCAGCTTAGGCCAGGGGTACAATCAGCCCCAGCATTTT
d_gene: TRBD2; j_gene: TRBJ2-3; v_gene: TRBV2; abundance: .; CDR3aa: CASSERASGHTDTQYF; CDR3nt: TGTGCCAGCAGTGAAAGGGCTAGCGGGCACACAGATACGCAGTATTTT
d_gene: TRBD2; j_gene: TRBJ2-5; v_gene: TRBV19; abundance: .; CDR3aa: CASSIGTSRETQYF; CDR3nt: TGTGCCAGTAGTATCGGGACTAGCAGGGAGACCCAGTACTTC
d_gene: .; j_gene: TRBJ2-2; v_gene: TRBV5-1; abundance: .; CDR3aa: CASSLGSVFTGELFF; CDR3nt: TGCGCCAGCAGCTTGGGTTCGGTTTTCACCGGGGAGCTGTTTTTT
d_gene: .; j_gene: TRBJ2-1; v_gene: TRBV5-4; abundance: few; CDR3aa: CASSLWGMRLNEQFF; CDR3nt: TGTGCCAGCAGCTTGTGGGGCATGCGTCTCAATGAGCAGTTCTTC
d_gene: .; j_gene: TRBJ2-7; v_gene: TRBV13; abundance: .; CDR3aa: CASSHGVGSYEQYF; CDR3nt: TGTGCCAGCAGCCACGGGGTTGGCTCCTACGAGCAGTACTTC
d_gene: TRBD2; j_gene: TRBJ2-2; v_gene: TRBV7-9; abundance: .; CDR3aa: CSSSASGGYTGELFF; CDR3nt: TGTTCCAGCAGCGCGAGCGGGGGTTACACCGGGGAGCTGTTTTTT
d_gene: .; j_gene: TRBJ2-5; v_gene: TRBV7-9; abundance: .; CDR3aa: CASSLLGQLGEQYF; CDR3nt: TGTGCCAGCAGTCTACTCGGACAGTTGGGGGAGCAGTACTTC
d_gene: .; j_gene: TRBJ1-3; v_gene: TRBV7-8; abundance: .; CDR3aa: CASSLRREGGNTIYF; CDR3nt: TGTGCCAGCAGCTTACGACGTGAGGGAGGAAACACCATATATTTT
d_gene: TRBD1; j_gene: TRBJ2-1; v_gene: TRBV2; abundance: .; CDR3aa: CASSRDSLSSYNEQFF; CDR3nt: TGTGCCAGCAGTCGGGACAGCTTGAGCTCCTACAATGAGCAGTTCTTC
d_gene: TRBD2; j_gene: TRBJ2-7; v_gene: TRBV6-4; abundance: .; CDR3aa: CASRGGSSYEQYF; CDR3nt: TGTGCCAGCAGGGGAGGGTCGTCCTACGAGCAGTACTTC
d_gene: .; j_gene: TRBJ1-4; v_gene: TRBV6-6; abundance: few; CDR3aa: CAIRVPGRGRSGLFF; CDR3nt: TGTGCCATCAGAGTACCGGGCCGCGGGCGGTCGGGACTGTTTTTT
d_gene: TRBD1; j_gene: TRBJ1-2; v_gene: TRBV10-3; abundance: .; CDR3aa: CAIRRQGIDGYTF; CDR3nt: TGTGCCATCAGGAGACAGGGAATCGATGGCTACACCTTC
d_gene: TRBD1; j_gene: TRBJ2-3; v_gene: TRBV2; abundance: .; CDR3aa: CASAGTGVPDTQYF; CDR3nt: TGTGCCAGCGCCGGGACAGGGGTTCCAGATACGCAGTATTTT
d_gene: .; j_gene: TRBJ1-4; v_gene: TRBV6-5; abundance: .; CDR3aa: CASSYSISVGEKLFF; CDR3nt: TGTGCCAGCAGTTACTCGATCTCGGTCGGTGAAAAACTGTTTTTT
d_gene: .; j_gene: TRBJ1-2; v_gene: TRBV6-1; abundance: .; CDR3aa: CASSERGGSYGYTF; CDR3nt: TGTGCCAGCAGTGAACGAGGCGGTTCTTATGGCTACACCTTC
d_gene: .; j_gene: TRBJ1-4; v_gene: TRBV7-9; abundance: few; CDR3aa: CASSPLVVATNEKLFF; CDR3nt: TGTGCCAGCAGTCCGTTAGTAGTTGCAACTAATGAAAAACTGTTTTTT
d_gene: TRBD2; j_gene: TRBJ2-1; v_gene: TRBV7-3; abundance: .; CDR3aa: CASSTQRGAPNEQFF; CDR3nt: TGTGCCAGCAGCACACAGCGGGGGGCCCCCAATGAGCAGTTCTTC
d_gene: TRBD2; j_gene: TRBJ2-1; v_gene: TRBV5-1; abundance: few; CDR3aa: CASSLPTSGGANEQFF; CDR3nt: TGCGCCAGCAGCCTCCCGACTAGCGGGGGGGCTAATGAGCAGTTCTTC
d_gene: TRBD1; j_gene: TRBJ1-1; v_gene: TRBV18; abundance: .; CDR3aa: CASSPGQGNTEAFF; CDR3nt: TGTGCCAGCTCTCCGGGACAGGGGAACACTGAAGCTTTCTTT
d_gene: .; j_gene: TRBJ2-7; v_gene: TRBV5-1; abundance: few; CDR3aa: CASSFGTSLSVQYF; CDR3nt: TGCGCCAGCAGCTTTGGGACTTCCCTCAGCGTGCAGTACTTC
d_gene: TRBD1; j_gene: TRBJ1-6; v_gene: TRBV19; abundance: .; CDR3aa: CASSLPGQGNSPLHF; CDR3nt: TGTGCCAGTAGTCTTCCCGGACAGGGGAATTCACCCCTCCACTTT
d_gene: .; j_gene: TRBJ1-4; v_gene: TRBV5-5; abundance: .; CDR3aa: CASNPVPATNEKLFF; CDR3nt: TGTGCCAGCAATCCGGTCCCGGCAACTAATGAAAAACTGTTTTTT
d_gene: .; j_gene: TRBJ1-5; v_gene: TRBV28; abundance: .; CDR3aa: CASSFKSWAGNQPQHF; CDR3nt: TGTGCCAGCAGTTTTAAGTCTTGGGCAGGGAATCAGCCCCAGCATTTT
d_gene: TRBD1; j_gene: TRBJ2-5; v_gene: TRBV18; abundance: .; CDR3aa: CASSPTGQGETQYF; CDR3nt: TGTGCCAGCTCACCAACGGGACAGGGAGAGACCCAGTACTTC
d_gene: TRBD2; j_gene: TRBJ2-2; v_gene: TRBV7-3; abundance: once; CDR3aa: CASSVSSGANGELFF; CDR3nt: TGTGCCAGCAGCGTATCTAGCGGGGCGAACGGGGAGCTGTTTTTT
d_gene: TRBD1; j_gene: TRBJ1-2; v_gene: TRBV27; abundance: .; CDR3aa: CASSLYPRRDRGANYGYTF; CDR3nt: TGTGCCAGCAGTTTATACCCACGAAGGGACAGGGGAGCTAACTATGGCTACACCTTC
d_gene: TRBD2; j_gene: TRBJ2-7; v_gene: TRBV7-9; abundance: .; CDR3aa: CASSLGGLASYEQYF; CDR3nt: TGTGCCAGCAGCTTAGGGGGACTAGCGAGCTACGAGCAGTACTTC
d_gene: TRBD1; j_gene: TRBJ2-5; v_gene: TRBV18; abundance: .; CDR3aa: CASSPTGQGEAQYF; CDR3nt: TGTGCCAGCTCACCCACGGGACAGGGGGAAGCCCAGTACTTC
d_gene: .; j_gene: TRBJ1-1; v_gene: TRBV6-1; abundance: .; CDR3aa: CASKVRTEAFF; CDR3nt: TGTGCCAGCAAGGTCAGGACTGAAGCTTTCTTT
d_gene: .; j_gene: TRBJ1-2; v_gene: TRBV27; abundance: .; CDR3aa: CASRKDINYGYTF; CDR3nt: TGTGCCAGCAGAAAAGACATTAACTATGGCTACACCTTC
d_gene: .; j_gene: TRBJ1-4; v_gene: TRBV6-1; abundance: once; CDR3aa: CASRGQGHNEKLFF; CDR3nt: TGTGCCAGCAGGGGCCAGGGTCATAATGAAAAACTGTTTTTT
d_gene: TRBD1; j_gene: TRBJ1-1; v_gene: TRBV7-9; abundance: .; CDR3aa: CASTLSGTGNTEAFF; CDR3nt: TGTGCCAGCACATTATCCGGGACAGGGAACACTGAAGCTTTCTTT
d_gene: .; j_gene: TRBJ2-3; v_gene: TRBV28; abundance: .; CDR3aa: CASSLLTLHTDTQYF; CDR3nt: TGTGCCAGCAGTTTACTTACGTTACACACAGATACGCAGTATTTT
d_gene: TRBD2; j_gene: TRBJ2-2; v_gene: TRBV5-4; abundance: .; CDR3aa: CASSSRTSGGTMTGELFF; CDR3nt: TGTGCCAGCAGCTCCCGGACTAGCGGGGGAACAATGACCGGGGAGCTGTTTTTT
d_gene: TRBD1; j_gene: TRBJ1-1; v_gene: TRBV5-1; abundance: .; CDR3aa: CASVGAAGGSEAFF; CDR3nt: TGCGCCAGCGTCGGGGCGGCAGGGGGATCTGAAGCTTTCTTT
d_gene: .; j_gene: TRBJ1-3; v_gene: TRBV9; abundance: few; CDR3aa: CASSVEGGMGNTIYF; CDR3nt: TGTGCCAGCAGCGTAGAGGGAGGGATGGGAAACACCATATATTTT
d_gene: TRBD2; j_gene: TRBJ2-1; v_gene: TRBV5-1; abundance: .; CDR3aa: CASSLGLAGDYNEQFF; CDR3nt: TGCGCCAGCAGCTTAGGCCTAGCGGGGGATTACAATGAGCAGTTCTTC
d_gene: .; j_gene: TRBJ1-2; v_gene: TRBV6-4; abundance: .; CDR3aa: CASSERGSYGYTF; CDR3nt: TGTGCCAGCAGTGAGCGGGGGAGCTATGGCTACACCTTC
d_gene: .; j_gene: TRBJ1-2; v_gene: TRBV5-1; abundance: .; CDR3aa: CASSSTPGYGYTF; CDR3nt: TGCGCCAGCAGCTCTACACCCGGGTATGGCTACACCTTC
d_gene: .; j_gene: TRBJ2-1; v_gene: TRBV27; abundance: .; CDR3aa: CASSLLGSLTYNEQFF; CDR3nt: TGTGCCAGCAGTTTACTGGGCAGCCTAACGTACAATGAGCAGTTCTTC
d_gene: .; j_gene: TRBJ1-1; v_gene: TRBV19; abundance: .; CDR3aa: CASSPIARVNTEAFF; CDR3nt: TGTGCCAGTAGCCCAATCGCCAGGGTGAACACTGAAGCTTTCTTT
d_gene: .; j_gene: TRBJ1-2; v_gene: TRBV5-4; abundance: .; CDR3aa: CASSAPGQNNYGYTF; CDR3nt: TGTGCCAGCAGCGCACCGGGACAAAATAACTATGGCTACACCTTC